This T cell receptor beta chain appears in the sequencing data of a study of tumor-infiltrating lymphocytes in primary liver carcinoma. Co-extraction of both nucleic acids (RNA and DNA) used about 17-31 mg of unsorted bulk tissue. Viable tumor cells exceeded 85% in all tumor samples. Germline V gives CDR1 SQVTM, CDR2 ANQGSEA. This CDR3 comprises 16 residues. The researchers produced TCR beta cDNA from approximately 0.45 ug total RNA with a constant-region primer. The TCR beta library was amplified through three nested multiplex PCR rounds in a modified ARM-PCR procedure. A C-beta reverse primer was combined with TRBV1-TRBV30 forward primers in the first two PCR rounds, and each round had roughly 11 cycles. MiXCR, applied by TCRdb to the multiplex PCR reads, yields one record per CDR3 protein. This table has approximately 120,000 distinct CDR3 sequences, 50% to 80% appearing once. About this clonotype itself: Germline is not matched at one junction end, which may reflect a read error.

The specimen sequenced was liver tumor tissue from sampling region 3. Subset of the sample: tumor region T3, left-lateral pole. The chain couples TRBV29-1 to TRBJ1-2; D gene uncertain. The sequence was obtained from an older woman with primary liver carcinoma and hepatitis B virus infection. CDR3 sequence (DNA): TGCAGCGTTGAAATTCTTAACCTAGTTCAAGACTATGGGTACACCTTC. Translating it yields CSVEILNLVQDYGYTF.